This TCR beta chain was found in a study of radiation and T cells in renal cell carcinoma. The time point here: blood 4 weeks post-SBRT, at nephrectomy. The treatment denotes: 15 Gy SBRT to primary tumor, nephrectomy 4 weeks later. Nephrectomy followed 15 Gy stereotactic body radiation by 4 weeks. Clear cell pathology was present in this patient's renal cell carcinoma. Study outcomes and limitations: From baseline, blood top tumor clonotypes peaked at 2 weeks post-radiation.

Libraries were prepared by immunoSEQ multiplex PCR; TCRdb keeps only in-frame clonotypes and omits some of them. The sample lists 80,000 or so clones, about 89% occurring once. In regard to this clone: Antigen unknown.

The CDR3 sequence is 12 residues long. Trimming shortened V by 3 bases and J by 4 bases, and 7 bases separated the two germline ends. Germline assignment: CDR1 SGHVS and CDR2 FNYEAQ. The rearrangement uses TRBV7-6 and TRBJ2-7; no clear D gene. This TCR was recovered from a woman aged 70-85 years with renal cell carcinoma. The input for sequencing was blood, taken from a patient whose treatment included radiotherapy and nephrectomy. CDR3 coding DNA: TGTGCCAGCAGCTTGGATCCGTACGAGCAGTACTTC. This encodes CASSLDPYEQYF.